A selection of T cell receptor beta chains follows, all from one sample in a study of cytomegalovirus exposure and HLA in healthy donors. TCRdb's table, derived via immunoSEQ multiplex PCR, lists solely in-frame clones and lacks some. The profile shows 54,000 or so clones, around three fifths of them singletons. Sequencing used PBMCs. The receptor source for this set is a human donor in good health. Each CDR3 is given with its conserved first and last residue. A D gene is named only where the DNA matches it firmly. Only part of the rows carry a size: once, few, many, or a class if the clone is expanded.

d_gene,v_gene,abundance,j_gene,CDR3nt,CDR3aa
TRBD2,TRBV30,few,TRBJ2-1,TGTGCCTGGAAGGCTAGCGGACTCTCCTACAATGAGCAGTTCTTC,CAWKASGLSYNEQFF
NA,TRBV19,NA,TRBJ2-1,TGTGCCAGTAGTATAGATTCAAGCGGCTACAATGAGCAGTTCTTC,CASSIDSSGYNEQFF
TRBD1,TRBV5-1,NA,TRBJ1-2,TGCGCCAGCAGCAGGGACAGGGGGCCCCTTGGCTACACCTTC,CASSRDRGPLGYTF
TRBD1,TRBV5-1,NA,TRBJ2-2,TGCGCCAGCAGCAAGGACAGGGGCTGGGAGTACACCGGGGAGCTGTTTTTT,CASSKDRGWEYTGELFF
NA,TRBV6-5,NA,TRBJ2-2,TGTGCCAGCAGACAGGGAAATAGTATCGGGGAGCTGTTTTTT,CASRQGNSIGELFF
TRBD2,TRBV13,few,TRBJ2-5,TGTGCCAGCAGCCTGCGGGGGGCCAAAGAGACCCAGTACTTC,CASSLRGAKETQYF
NA,TRBV6-5,NA,TRBJ1-5,TGTGCCAGCAGTCCCAGAGGAGGGGTGAATCAGCCCCAGCATTTT,CASSPRGGVNQPQHF
NA,TRBV4-1,few,TRBJ2-1,TGCGCCAGCAGCCAAGCAACAGGAAGCTCCTACAATGAGCAGTTCTTC,CASSQATGSSYNEQFF
NA,TRBV7-6,once,TRBJ2-2,TGTGCCAGCAGCCCCAGGTCCCTTGCGGGCACCGGGGAGCTGTTTTTT,CASSPRSLAGTGELFF
NA,TRBV5-4,NA,TRBJ2-5,TGTGCCAGCAGCGGCGGGACTCCCGGCGAGAAAGAGACCCAGTACTTC,CASSGGTPGEKETQYF
NA,TRBV30,NA,TRBJ1-3,TGTGCCTGGAACCGCGCCCAGGCTGGAAACACCATATATTTT,CAWNRAQAGNTIYF
NA,TRBV6-5,NA,TRBJ1-2,TGTGCCAGCAGCCGACCCCCGGGGTCGTCAGGCTACACCTTC,CASSRPPGSSGYTF
NA,TRBV13,few,TRBJ1-2,TGTGCCAGCAGCCCGGGGGTATGGAGGGATCAGAGTGGCTACACCTTC,CASSPGVWRDQSGYTF
TRBD2,TRBV12-5,few,TRBJ2-3,TGTGCTAGTGGTCCCCTTGGGCGGGGGAGCACAGATACGCAGTATTTT,CASGPLGRGSTDTQYF
TRBD2,TRBV4-2,few,TRBJ2-3,TGTGCCAGCAGCCAGCGGGGGAGACTAGCGGGGGGAAACTTCACAGATACGCAGTATTTT,CASSQRGRLAGGNFTDTQYF
NA,TRBV5-1,NA,TRBJ1-2,TGCGCCAGCAGCAGCTTGGGGGACACATTCGTCGGCTACACCTTC,CASSSLGDTFVGYTF
NA,TRBV7-2,NA,TRBJ2-1,TGTGCCAGCAGCTCCGCGGGTGGCGATGAGCAGTTCTTC,CASSSAGGDEQFF
NA,TRBV4-3,NA,TRBJ1-3,TGCGCCAGCAGCCAAGATTCGCGTATCTCTGGAAACACCATATATTTT,CASSQDSRISGNTIYF
NA,TRBV19,NA,TRBJ1-2,TGTGCCAGTAGAGCGGACAGCCTTAACTATGGCTACACCTTC,CASRADSLNYGYTF
TRBD2,TRBV9,NA,TRBJ2-1,TGTGCCAGCAGCGCCCTAGCGGGGGGGATATACAATGAGCAGTTCTTC,CASSALAGGIYNEQFF
NA,TRBV4-1,NA,TRBJ1-4,TGCGCCAGCAGCCAAGTTTGGGCCCAAGGGGGGGAACTGTTTTTT,CASSQVWAQGGELFF
NA,TRBV4-1,NA,TRBJ1-2,TGCGCCAGCAGCCAAGATCGACAGCTCTATGGCTACACCTTC,CASSQDRQLYGYTF
NA,TRBV2,few,TRBJ1-6,TGTGCCAGCACCCTCCGGGATTATAATTCACCCCTCCACTTT,CASTLRDYNSPLHF
NA,TRBV6-1,NA,TRBJ1-2,TGTGCCAGCAGTTCGGGTATGGGTGACTATGGCTACACCTTC,CASSSGMGDYGYTF
TRBD1,TRBV7-7,few,TRBJ2-3,TGTGCTAGCAGCTTAGGGGGCGGCGGAGATACGCAGTATTTT,CASSLGGGGDTQYF
TRBD1,TRBV4-3,NA,TRBJ2-7,TGCGCCAGCAGCCAAGAAGACAGGGCCTACTCCTACGAGCAGTACTTC,CASSQEDRAYSYEQYF
NA,TRBV5-1,NA,TRBJ1-1,TGCGCCAGCAGCTTGGGGCATTCACCTGAAGCTTTCTTT,CASSLGHSPEAFF
NA,TRBV7-2,few,TRBJ2-5,TGTGCCAGCAGCCGGATGACTGTCTACGGGGAGACCCAGTACTTC,CASSRMTVYGETQYF
TRBD2,TRBV2,once,TRBJ2-3,TGTGCCGGGGGACTAGCGGGGCCAAAAGATACGCAGTATTTT,CAGGLAGPKDTQYF
NA,TRBV5-6,once,TRBJ2-1,TGTGCCAGCAGCAACCGGCCGGGGTCCTACAATGAGCAGTTCTTC,CASSNRPGSYNEQFF
NA,TRBV11-2,few,TRBJ2-7,TGTGCCAGCAGCCTCAGGACAGTATCCTACGAGCAGTACTTC,CASSLRTVSYEQYF
NA,TRBV6-6,NA,TRBJ2-3,TGTGCCAGCAGCATATCCGGGACTCCCACAGATACGCAGTATTTT,CASSISGTPTDTQYF
TRBD2,TRBV5-8,NA,TRBJ2-7,TGTGCCAGCAGCTTAAGGGAGGGCCCCTACGAGCAGTACTTC,CASSLREGPYEQYF
NA,TRBV5-1,NA,TRBJ1-2,TGCGCCAGCAGCCCCTGGGGGGGGATCGGCTACCCCTTC,CASSPWGGIGYPF
NA,TRBV7-7,few,TRBJ2-3,TGTGCTAGCAGCTTAGCCCGGGACACAGATACGCAGTATTTT,CASSLARDTDTQYF
NA,TRBV7-9,NA,TRBJ1-1,TGTGCCAGCAGCTTAGCGGGGGGGCACTACACTGAAGCTTTCTTT,CASSLAGGHYTEAFF
TRBD1,TRBV30,NA,TRBJ2-7,TGTGCCTGGGGGGACAGCTACGAGCAGTACTTC,CAWGDSYEQYF
TRBD1,TRBV5-1,NA,TRBJ1-2,TGCGCCAGTTCGACAGGGGGGTCTGATGGCTACACCTTC,CASSTGGSDGYTF
NA,TRBV4-2,NA,TRBJ1-2,TGTGCCAGCAGCCAAGATAAACAGATTGTGGGTGGCTACACCTTC,CASSQDKQIVGGYTF
NA,TRBV7-8,NA,TRBJ1-5,TGTGCCAGCAGCCCAACTACAGCCCCAGGGAACCAGCCCCAGCATTTT,CASSPTTAPGNQPQHF
NA,TRBV11-2,NA,TRBJ2-5,TGTGCCAGCAGTCCCTTGGGCCGGTGGTTTGGGCAAGAGACCCAGTACTTC,CASSPLGRWFGQETQYF
TRBD2,TRBV30,NA,TRBJ2-2,TGTGCCTGGGACCTAGCGGGGGTTCCCGGGGAGCTGTTTTTT,CAWDLAGVPGELFF
NA,TRBV6-5,NA,TRBJ2-5,TGTGCCAGCAGGGAGTCTAGTAAAGAGACCCAGTACTTC,CASRESSKETQYF
NA,TRBV6-5,once,TRBJ1-2,TGTGCCAGCAGTTACTCCCCCCAAACAGGGTTCGGCTACACCTTC,CASSYSPQTGFGYTF
TRBD1,TRBV5-1,NA,TRBJ2-7,TGCGCCAGCAGCATAGGACAGGGGACAGGATACGAGCAGTACTTC,CASSIGQGTGYEQYF
NA,TRBV27,few,TRBJ1-1,TGTGCCAGCAGTTTCCTTGGGGGCGCTGTGAATACTGAAGCTTTCTTT,CASSFLGGAVNTEAFF
NA,TRBV9,NA,TRBJ2-5,TGTGCCAGCAGCGTAGGGTGGGGGGATGTGGAGACCCAGTACTTC,CASSVGWGDVETQYF
NA,TRBV27,few,TRBJ1-5,TGTGCCAGCAGTTTATCGAGACAGCTTAATCAGCCCCAGCATTTT,CASSLSRQLNQPQHF
TRBD1,TRBV30,few,TRBJ2-7,TGTGCCTGGAGTACAGGACAGGGCTACGAGCAGTACTTC,CAWSTGQGYEQYF
NA,TRBV19,NA,TRBJ2-1,TGTGCCAGTAAAGAAAGAGACAATGAGCAGTTCTTC,CASKERDNEQFF